A selection of T cell receptor beta chains follows, all from one sample in a study of T cell repertoires in cytomegalovirus infection. Using its own MiXCR run on the reads, TCRdb lists one record per CDR3 protein. Among fewer than 200,000 distinct CDR3 sequences listed, roughly 9.8% were seen once. Sequences were obtained from PBMCs. These receptors all come from a human donor in good health (CMV status not recorded). Some clones in this sample may be carry-over from other donors' samples. Each CDR3 is given with its conserved first and last residue. Each record gives: J gene, CDR3 length, V gene, CDR3 protein.

J: TRBJ2-4
length: 16
V: TRBV6-5
CDR3: CASSSLPGGGKNIQYF

J: TRBJ1-1
length: 20
V: TRBV9
CDR3: CASSVVNFGAPGGTNTEAFF

J: TRBJ2-3
length: 18
V: TRBV10-3
CDR3: CAISTSTSGRKSTDTQYF

J: TRBJ1-2
length: 14
V: TRBV5-1
CDR3: CASTTGTANYGYTF

J: TRBJ1-4
length: 15
V: TRBV7-2
CDR3: CASSLAGTNNEKLFF

J: TRBJ2-1
length: 15
V: TRBV7-2
CDR3: CASSTFSVAYNEQFF

J: TRBJ2-7
length: 16
V: TRBV5-1
CDR3: CASSLALGPLPGEQYF

J: TRBJ2-3
length: 23
V: TRBV4-3
CDR3: CASSQDLWNRGRTSGSRTDTQYF

J: TRBJ1-2
length: 14
V: TRBV7-2
CDR3: CASSSQTGTYGYTF

J: TRBJ2-5
length: 20
V: TRBV7-2
CDR3: CASSPYYRLAGNRSRETQYF

J: TRBJ1-3
length: 15
V: TRBV6-5
CDR3: CASKRDRISGNTIYF

J: TRBJ2-1
length: 13
V: TRBV6-1
CDR3: CASLAGHYNEQFF

J: TRBJ1-5
length: 16
V: TRBV6-1
CDR3: CASSDRTGGFGQPQHF

J: TRBJ2-7
length: 12
V: TRBV20-1
CDR3: CSARVSAYEQYF

J: TRBJ1-2
length: 13
V: TRBV4-1
CDR3: CASSLTGPYGYTF

J: TRBJ2-3
length: 14
V: TRBV12-3/TRBV12-4
CDR3: CASSPLGPSDTQYF

J: TRBJ2-5
length: 15
V: TRBV7-9
CDR3: CASSDGTRNQETQYF

J: TRBJ2-7
length: 13
V: TRBV6-2/TRBV6-3
CDR3: CASSYDSAVEQYF

J: TRBJ1-2
length: 15
V: TRBV7-2
CDR3: CASSLESTGPGGYTF

J: TRBJ1-1
length: 13
V: TRBV29-1
CDR3: CSVKPQMNTEAFF

J: TRBJ1-2
length: 15
V: TRBV28
CDR3: CASSPGPTANYGYTF

J: TRBJ2-3
length: 14
V: TRBV28
CDR3: CASSLSRDTDTQYF

J: TRBJ1-1
length: 15
V: TRBV25-1
CDR3: CASSVFRTGGEEAFF

J: TRBJ2-7
length: 16
V: TRBV6-2/TRBV6-3
CDR3: CASSFRAGGSSYEQYF

J: TRBJ1-2
length: 15
V: TRBV5-5
CDR3: CAISRGDSELDGYTF

J: TRBJ2-7
length: 15
V: TRBV7-2
CDR3: CASSQPGGIMGEQYF

J: TRBJ1-1
length: 16
V: TRBV28
CDR3: CASRPDRAGGNTEAFF

J: TRBJ1-5
length: 12
V: TRBV6-6
CDR3: CASSYDSQPQHF

J: TRBJ2-1
length: 15
V: TRBV7-9
CDR3: CASSPAGSPLSEQFF

J: TRBJ1-1
length: 14
V: TRBV9
CDR3: CASSHTYRGTEAFF

J: TRBJ1-1
length: 16
V: TRBV15
CDR3: CATSADFRGSATEAFF

J: TRBJ1-2
length: 11
V: TRBV9
CDR3: CASGRTGGYTF

J: TRBJ1-1
length: 14
V: TRBV10-3
CDR3: CAISESQGGAEAFF

J: TRBJ1-5
length: 14
V: TRBV7-2
CDR3: CASSLPEGGFTQHF

J: TRBJ1-1
length: 15
V: TRBV7-8
CDR3: CASSPGTGSHTEAFF

J: TRBJ1-3
length: 16
V: TRBV5-6
CDR3: CASSSMDRGVGNTIYF

J: TRBJ2-1
length: 15
V: TRBV7-2
CDR3: CASSPESGSIYEQFF

J: TRBJ2-3
length: 12
V: TRBV29-1
CDR3: CSGEGVPDTQYF

J: TRBJ2-1
length: 11
V: TRBV10-3
CDR3: CATSAADEQFF

J: TRBJ1-4
length: 11
V: TRBV10-3
CDR3: CATVIPGKLFF

J: TRBJ1-1
length: 14
V: TRBV10-3
CDR3: CAISGLGGDTEAFF

J: TRBJ2-3
length: 18
V: TRBV28
CDR3: CASSFWTSGRLATDTQYF

J: TRBJ1-5
length: 13
V: TRBV29-1
CDR3: CSVAAEADQPQHF

J: TRBJ1-2
length: 14
V: TRBV15
CDR3: CATSRETTGAGYTF

J: TRBJ2-5
length: 14
V: TRBV7-2
CDR3: CASSLDPGRETQYF

J: TRBJ2-1
length: 15
V: TRBV28
CDR3: CASSRRLAGRNEQFF

J: TRBJ2-2
length: 14
V: TRBV6-6
CDR3: CASLRQGATGELFF

J: TRBJ2-5
length: 15
V: TRBV29-1
CDR3: CSASYWGDPQETQYF

J: TRBJ2-5
length: 14
V: TRBV7-9
CDR3: CASSSDSVQETQYF

J: TRBJ2-3
length: 16
V: TRBV20-1
CDR3: CSAGKRGLLSTDTQYF

J: TRBJ2-5
length: 14
V: TRBV19
CDR3: CASRASGGIETQYF